This T cell receptor (beta chain) was profiled in a study of blood T cell repertoires in COVID-19. Study information: Sites across the United States, Italy and Spain contributed samples from acute and convalescent COVID-19. The analysed material was cDNA or gDNA that came from T cells, B-cell-depleted T cells, or PBMCs.

Per the original methods: Nucleated cell counts were estimated from reference gene primer amplification. Here immunoSEQ multiplex PCR was the method, and the copy in TCRdb shows in-frame clones only, minus some. V, J and clone size reflect that table, while D and trimming were determined from the DNA. The sample lists approximately 250,000 clones; approximately 86% were seen once. From germline, CDR1 is SGHVS and CDR2 FQNEAQ. The CDR3 is made up of 15 amino acids. V dropped 5 bases and J dropped 5; count of bases not matched to a gene: 11. This TCR derives from a young man with active or convalescent COVID-19. This sequence joins TRBV7-8 and TRBJ1-1; 7 bases fit TRBD1. The sample was peripheral blood. The CDR3 bases are TGTGCCAGCAGCCCGGAAGTACAGGGGTTGACTGAAGCTTTCTTT. This sequence encodes CASSPEVQGLTEAFF.